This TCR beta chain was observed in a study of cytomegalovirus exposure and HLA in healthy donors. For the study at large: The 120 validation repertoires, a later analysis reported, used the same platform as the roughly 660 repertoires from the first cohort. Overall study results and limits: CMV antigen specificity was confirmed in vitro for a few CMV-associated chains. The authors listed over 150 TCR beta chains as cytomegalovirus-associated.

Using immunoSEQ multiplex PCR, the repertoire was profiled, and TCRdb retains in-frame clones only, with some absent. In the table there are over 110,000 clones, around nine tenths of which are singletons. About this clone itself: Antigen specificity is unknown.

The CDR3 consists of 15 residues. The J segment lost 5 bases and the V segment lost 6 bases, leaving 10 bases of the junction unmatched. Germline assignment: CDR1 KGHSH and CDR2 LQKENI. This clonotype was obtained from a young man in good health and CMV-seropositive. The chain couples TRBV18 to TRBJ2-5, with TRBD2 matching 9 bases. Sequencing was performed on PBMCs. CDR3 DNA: TGTGCCAGCTCTCAAGCGGGAGGTCTCGGGGAGACCCAGTACTTC. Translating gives CASSQAGGLGETQYF.